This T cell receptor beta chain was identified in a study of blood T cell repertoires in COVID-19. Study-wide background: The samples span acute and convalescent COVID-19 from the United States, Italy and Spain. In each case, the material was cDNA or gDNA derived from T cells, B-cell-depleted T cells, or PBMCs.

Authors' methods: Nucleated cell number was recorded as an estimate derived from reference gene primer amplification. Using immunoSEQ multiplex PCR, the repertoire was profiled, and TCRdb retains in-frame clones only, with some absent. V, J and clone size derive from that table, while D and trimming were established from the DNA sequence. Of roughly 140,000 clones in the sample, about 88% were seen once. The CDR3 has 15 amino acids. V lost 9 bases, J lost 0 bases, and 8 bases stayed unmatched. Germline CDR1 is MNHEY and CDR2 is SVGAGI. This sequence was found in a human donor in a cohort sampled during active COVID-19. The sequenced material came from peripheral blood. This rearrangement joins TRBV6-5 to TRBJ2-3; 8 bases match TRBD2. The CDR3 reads CARGVAGISTDTQYF. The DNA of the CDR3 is TGTGCCAGAGGGGTAGCGGGGATTAGCACAGATACGCAGTATTTT.